The entry that follows covers one T cell receptor (beta chain) sequence. This entry belongs to a study of CD8 T cells in Susac syndrome. About 0.45 to 1 ug RNA was reverse transcribed with random hexamers. Each CDR3 protein gets one entry after TCRdb re-called the immunoSEQ multiplex PCR reads with MiXCR. Of around 170,000 distinct CDR3 sequences in the sample, about 95% were seen once. Germline CDR1 DFQATT, CDR2 SNEGSKA (reference sequence). Deletions cut 4 bases from V and 8 bases from J, with 18 bases between. The CDR3 covers 14 residues. Sequencing was performed on CD8+ T cells from PBMCs. This TCR derives from a human donor with Susac syndrome. V and J are TRBV20-1 and TRBJ2-1, with D unresolved. The CDR3 nucleotides read TGCAGTGCTACCCGCAGCCAGACGGTCCATGAGCAGTTCTTC. This gives the protein CSATRSQTVHEQFF.